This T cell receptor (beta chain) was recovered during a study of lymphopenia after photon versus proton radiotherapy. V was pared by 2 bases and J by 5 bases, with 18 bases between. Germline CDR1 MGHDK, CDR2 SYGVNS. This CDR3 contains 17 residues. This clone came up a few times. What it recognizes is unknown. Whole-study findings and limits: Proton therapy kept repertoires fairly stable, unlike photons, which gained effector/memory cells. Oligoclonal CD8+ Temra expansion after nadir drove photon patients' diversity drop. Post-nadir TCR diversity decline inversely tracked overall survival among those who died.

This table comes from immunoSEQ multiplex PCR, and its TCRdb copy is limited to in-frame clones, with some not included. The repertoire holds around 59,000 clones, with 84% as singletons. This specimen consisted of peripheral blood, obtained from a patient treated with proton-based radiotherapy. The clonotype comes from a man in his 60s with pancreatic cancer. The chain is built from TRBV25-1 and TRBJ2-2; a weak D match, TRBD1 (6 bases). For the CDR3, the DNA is TGTGCCAGCAGTGAAACGGACAGTGCGCCTTGTACCGGGGAGCTGTTTTTT. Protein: CASSETDSAPCTGELFF.